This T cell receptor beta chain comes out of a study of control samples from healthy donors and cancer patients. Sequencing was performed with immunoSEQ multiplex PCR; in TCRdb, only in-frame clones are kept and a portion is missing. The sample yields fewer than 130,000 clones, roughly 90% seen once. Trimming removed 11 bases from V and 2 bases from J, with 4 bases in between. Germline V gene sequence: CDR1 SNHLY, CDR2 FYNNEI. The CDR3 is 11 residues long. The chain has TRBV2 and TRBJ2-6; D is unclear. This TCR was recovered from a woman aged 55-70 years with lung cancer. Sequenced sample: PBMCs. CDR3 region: CAGTGANVLTF. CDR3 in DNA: TGTGCCGGAACTGGGGCCAACGTCCTGACTTTC. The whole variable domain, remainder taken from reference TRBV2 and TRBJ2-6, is EPEVTQTPSHQVTQMGQEVILRCVPISNHLYFYWYRQILGQKVEFLVSFYNNEISEKSEIFDDQFSVERPDGSNFTLKIRSTKLEDSAMYFCAGTGANVLTFGAGSRLTVL.